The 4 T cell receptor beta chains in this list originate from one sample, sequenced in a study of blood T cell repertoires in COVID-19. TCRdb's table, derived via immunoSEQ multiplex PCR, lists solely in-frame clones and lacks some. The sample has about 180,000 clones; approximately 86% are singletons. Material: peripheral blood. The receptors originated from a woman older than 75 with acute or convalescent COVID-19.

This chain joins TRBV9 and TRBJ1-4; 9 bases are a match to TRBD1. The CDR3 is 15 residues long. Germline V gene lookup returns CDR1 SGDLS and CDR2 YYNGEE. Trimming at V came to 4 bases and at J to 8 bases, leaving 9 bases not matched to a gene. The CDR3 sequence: CASSPPGTGYEKLFF. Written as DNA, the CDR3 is TGTGCCAGCAGCCCCCCCGGGACAGGGTACGAAAAACTGTTTTTT.

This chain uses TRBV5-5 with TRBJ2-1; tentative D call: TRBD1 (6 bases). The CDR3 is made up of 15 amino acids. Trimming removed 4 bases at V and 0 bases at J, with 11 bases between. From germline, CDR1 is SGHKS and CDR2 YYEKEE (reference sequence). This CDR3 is CASSPGHNSYNEQFF. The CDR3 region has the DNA TGTGCCAGCAGCCCGGGACACAACTCCTACAATGAGCAGTTCTTC.

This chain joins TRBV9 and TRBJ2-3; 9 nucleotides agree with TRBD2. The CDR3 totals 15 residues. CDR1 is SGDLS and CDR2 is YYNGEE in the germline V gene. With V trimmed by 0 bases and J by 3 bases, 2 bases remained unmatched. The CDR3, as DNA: TGTGCCAGCAGCGTAGGTAGCGGGAGAACAGATACGCAGTATTTT. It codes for CASSVGSGRTDTQYF.

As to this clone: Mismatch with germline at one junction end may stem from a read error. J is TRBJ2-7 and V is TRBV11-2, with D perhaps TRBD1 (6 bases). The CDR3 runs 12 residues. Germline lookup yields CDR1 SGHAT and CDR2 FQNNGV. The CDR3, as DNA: TGTGCCAGCAGCTTAGGAGCCGGGACAACGAACTTC. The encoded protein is CASSLGAGTTNF. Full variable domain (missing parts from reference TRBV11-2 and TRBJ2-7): EAGVAQSPRYKIIEKRQSVAFWCNPISGHATLYWYQQILGQGPKLLIQFQNNGVVDDSQLPKDRFSAERLKGVDSTLKIQPAKLEDSAVYLCASSLGAGTTNFGPGTRLTVT.